These 3 T cell receptor beta chains came from one sample sequenced in a study of shared clonotypes between healthy human individuals. Clones were sequenced by immunoSEQ multiplex PCR, and TCRdb holds only the in-frame ones, with some missing. The table shows fewer than 400,000 clones, with around two thirds occurring only once. Source material: memory CD4+ T cells sorted from blood. Specified subset: CD45RA-negative fraction. The origin of the receptors is a man aged 25 to 40 in good health.

This rearrangement joins TRBV2 to TRBJ1-1; no firm D call. Trimming took 4 bases from V and 1 from J, leaving 7 bases between them. There are 13 residues in the CDR3. The germline gives CDR1 SNHLY, CDR2 FYNNEI. This CDR3 is CASSVQPNTEAFF. The CDR3 bases are TGTGCCAGCAGTGTTCAGCCGAACACTGAAGCTTTCTTT.

The chain recombines TRBV7-2 with TRBJ1-3; D gene ambiguous. CDR3 length equals 17 residues. Germline CDR1 SGHTA, CDR2 FQGNSA. V was clipped by 1 base and J by 1 base, with 14 bases between them. The CDR3 here is CASSLVTSGRSGNTIYF. In DNA, the CDR3 is TGTGCCAGCAGCTTAGTGACGTCCGGAAGATCTGGAAACACCATATATTTT.

This clone was seen a few times. The chain has TRBV6-5 and TRBJ1-2; D gene ambiguous. The germline gives CDR1 MNHEY, CDR2 SVGAGI. V was shortened by 2 bases and J by 4 bases, with 5 bases between the two germline ends. This CDR3 has 12 residues. As DNA, the CDR3 is TGTGCCAGCAGTTACAACAGCTATGGCTACACCTTC. Amino acid sequence: CASSYNSYGYTF.